The subject of this entry is one T cell receptor (beta chain). Its matching antigen is unknown. This entry belongs to a study of T cells expressing NK-cell markers. Whole-study context: Seven HCMV-seropositive donors and one seronegative donor made up the eight sequenced donors.

UMIs accompanied the 5'RACE template switching by which TCR beta cDNA was made. With the 5' RACE reads reprocessed, TCRdb shows one record per CDR3 protein and no DNA. The sample table includes 200,000 to 300,000 distinct CDR3 sequences. CDR3 length: 17 residues. Germline values: CDR1 MDHEN, CDR2 SYDVKM. Study conclusions and caveats: NKG2C+ dominant clonotype frequencies in six donors were about 1.0-8% of CD8+ T cells.

This clonotype was obtained from a man aged 18-30 years in good health. Sample: blood T cells: a sorted CD56 or NKG2C T cell subset, CD4+ or CD8+ T cells, or bulk PBMC T cells (not recorded which). V gene TRBV28 combines with J gene TRBJ2-5; TCRdb's D call of TRBD1 is untestable without DNA. CDR3 sequence: CASSLSRPGGNQETQYF. The whole variable domain, filled in from reference TRBV28 and TRBJ2-5, reads DVKVTQSSRYLVKRTGEKVFLECVQDMDHENMFWYRQDPGLGLRLIYFSYDVKMKEKGDIPEGYSVSREKKERFSLILESASTNQTSMYLCASSLSRPGGNQETQYFGPGTRLLVL.